This T cell receptor beta chain was profiled in a study of cytomegalovirus exposure and HLA in healthy donors. Study-level results: Immune exposure data for these donors was limited to CMV serostatus. Across donors, sequencing depth was assumed by presence/absence analyses to be roughly uniform. Later analysis indicated greater clonal expansion among HLA-associated TCR beta chains than among equally common other chains.

As regards this clone: Its antigen is undetermined.

Healthy bone marrow donors formed the donor group. Germline trimming cut 4 bases from V and 4 bases from J; bases unmatched to any gene: 3. This CDR3 region has 14 residues. The PCR employed 60 Vbeta primers together with 13 Jbeta primers. TCRdb keeps only in-frame clones here, not all; method: immunoSEQ multiplex PCR. The sample lists 85,000 to 100,000 clones, about 84% occurring once. Sequencing was performed on PBMCs. The chain combines TRBV5-3 with TRBJ2-7; TRBD2 aligns across 12 bases. TRBV5-3 is marked as an open reading frame, function uncertain. The sequence was obtained from a girl aged 2 to 10 in good health and CMV-seropositive. The CDR3 DNA sequence: TGTGCCAGAAGCCCAACTAGCGGGAGGTACGAGCAGTACTTC. The encoded protein is CARSPTSGRYEQYF.